This record covers a single T cell receptor (beta chain). Vbeta (60) and Jbeta (13) primers were used in the PCR. TCRdb's copy holds only in-frame clones and misses some; the assay was immunoSEQ multiplex PCR. Found here are about 160,000 clones, 79% of them singletons; the top ten hold around 3.2%. This entry comes from a study of cytomegalovirus exposure and HLA in healthy donors. Germline lookup yields CDR1 MNHEY and CDR2 SMNVEV (reference sequence). Germline trimming cut 6 bases from V and 4 bases from J; bases unmatched to any gene: 15. The CDR3 spans 17 residues. The sample taken for sequencing was PBMCs. The clonotype comes from a human donor in good health. The chain couples TRBV27 to TRBJ1-2; 9 bases match TRBD1. CDR3 sequence: CASSTGPGTGRGYGYTF. CDR3 nucleotides: TGTGCCAGCAGCACAGGCCCGGGGACAGGGAGAGGCTATGGCTACACCTTC.